The source of this TCR beta chain is a study of T cell clonality in common variable immunodeficiency. Study-wide results and limits: Common variable immunodeficiency TCR beta sequences reportedly had fewer deletions and N-nucleotide insertions. CVID subjects had higher TCRbeta clonality than healthy controls, most marked in about a third. Compared with controls, CVID subjects had fewer shared TCRbeta clones.

In regard to this clone: Its antigen is currently unknown. The read gets to within 3 residues of the CDR3 end, and the germline J gene fills in the rest.

The CDR3 length is 17 residues. Trimming took 0 bases from V and 0 from J, leaving 12 bases between them. The V gene's germline CDR1 is SGHTA and CDR2 FQGNSA. Measured with immunoSEQ multiplex PCR; TCRdb has only the in-frame clones, and not every one. The table records about 25,000 clones without singletons, the ten largest covering 4%. This receptor was identified in a human donor with common variable immunodeficiency. This rearrangement joins TRBV7-2 to TRBJ2-1; possible D gene TRBD2, 5 bases. The sample comprised peripheral blood mononuclear cells. CDR3 DNA, as far as it was read: TGTGCCAGCAGCTTAGCCTCTCGGACTGACTCCTACAATGAG. This sequence encodes CASSLASRTDSYNE. The full CDR3 is CASSLASRTDSYNEQFF.